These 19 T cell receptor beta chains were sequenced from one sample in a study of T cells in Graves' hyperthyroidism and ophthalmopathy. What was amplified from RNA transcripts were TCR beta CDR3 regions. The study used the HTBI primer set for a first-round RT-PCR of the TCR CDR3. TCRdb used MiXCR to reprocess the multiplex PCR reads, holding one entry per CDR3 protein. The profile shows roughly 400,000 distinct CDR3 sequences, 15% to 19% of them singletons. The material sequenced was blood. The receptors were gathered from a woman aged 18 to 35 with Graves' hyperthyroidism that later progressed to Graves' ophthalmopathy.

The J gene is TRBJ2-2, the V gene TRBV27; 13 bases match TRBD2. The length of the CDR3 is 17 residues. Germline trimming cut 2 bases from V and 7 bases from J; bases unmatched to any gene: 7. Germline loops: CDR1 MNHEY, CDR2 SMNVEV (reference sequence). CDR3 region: CASSLKLAGGPVGELFF. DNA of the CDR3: TGTGCCAGCAGTTTAAAACTAGCGGGAGGGCCTGTCGGGGAGCTGTTTTTT.

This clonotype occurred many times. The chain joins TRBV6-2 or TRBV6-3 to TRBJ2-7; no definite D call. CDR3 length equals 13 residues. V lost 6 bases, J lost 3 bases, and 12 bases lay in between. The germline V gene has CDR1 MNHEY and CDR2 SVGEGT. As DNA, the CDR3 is TGTGCCAGCAGACGAACTATTTACTACGAGCAGTACTTC. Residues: CASRRTIYYEQYF.

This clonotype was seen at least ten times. The CDR3 nucleotides read TGTGCCAGCAGTGTACTCGGGCAGGCGGGTGAAAAACTGTTTTTT. This encodes CASSVLGQAGEKLFF. The V gene is TRBV2, the J gene TRBJ1-4; D unresolved. Trimming left V 4 bases short and J 7 bases short, with 16 bases between. Germline V CDR1 and CDR2: SNHLY, FYNNEI. This CDR3 has 15 amino acids.

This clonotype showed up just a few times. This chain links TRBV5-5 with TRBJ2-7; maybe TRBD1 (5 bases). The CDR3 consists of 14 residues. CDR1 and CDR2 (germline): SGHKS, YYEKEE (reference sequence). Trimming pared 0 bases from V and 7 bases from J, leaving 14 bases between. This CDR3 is CASSLAGRVEEQYF. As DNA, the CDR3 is TGTGCCAGCAGCTTGGCAGGCAGGGTGGAAGAGCAGTACTTC.

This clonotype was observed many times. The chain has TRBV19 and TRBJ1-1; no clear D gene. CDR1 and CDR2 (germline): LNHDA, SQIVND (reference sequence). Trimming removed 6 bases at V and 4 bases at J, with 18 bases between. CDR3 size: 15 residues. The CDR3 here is CASRVTARVGTEAFF. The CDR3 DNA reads TGTGCCAGTAGAGTGACGGCCCGGGTGGGCACTGAAGCTTTCTTT.

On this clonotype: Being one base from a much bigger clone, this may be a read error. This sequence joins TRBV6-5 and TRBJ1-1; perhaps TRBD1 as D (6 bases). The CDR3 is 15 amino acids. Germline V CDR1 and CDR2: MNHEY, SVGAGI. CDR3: CASSYEVRGDTEVFF. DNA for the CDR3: TGTGCCAGCAGTTACGAAGTACGGGGGGACACTGAAGTTTTCTTT.

The CDR3 DNA reads TGTGCCAGCAGCCCGACCGACAGGGGGGTAGATACGCAGTATTTT. This sequence encodes CASSPTDRGVDTQYF. The chain joins TRBV11-3 to TRBJ2-3; 9 bases agree with TRBD1. After removal of 5 bases from V and 5 bases from J, the junction contained 8 bases not matched to a gene. This CDR3 has 15 amino acids. Germline V gene data show CDR1 as SGHNT and CDR2 as YENEEA.

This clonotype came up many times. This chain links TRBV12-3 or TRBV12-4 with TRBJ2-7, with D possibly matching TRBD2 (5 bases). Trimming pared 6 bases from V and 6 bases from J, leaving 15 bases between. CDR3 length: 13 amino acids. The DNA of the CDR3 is TGTGCCAGCAGGAGGGCTGCTGATCCCGAGCAGTACTTC. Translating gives CASRRAADPEQYF.

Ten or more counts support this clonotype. The CDR3 here is CAWNIGGYTYEQYF. CDR3 nucleotide sequence: TGTGCCTGGAATATCGGGGGTTACACCTACGAGCAGTACTTC. J is TRBJ2-7 and V is TRBV30; tentatively, D is TRBD2 (6 bases). CDR1 is GTSNPN and CDR2 is SVGIG in the germline V gene (reference sequence). The ends were cut back, 4 bases at V and 2 bases at J, with 15 bases in the middle. The CDR3 has 14 residues.

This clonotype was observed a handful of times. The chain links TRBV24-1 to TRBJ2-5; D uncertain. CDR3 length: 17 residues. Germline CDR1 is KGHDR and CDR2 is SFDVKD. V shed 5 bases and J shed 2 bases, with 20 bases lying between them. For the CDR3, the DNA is TGTGCCACCAGTGCTGGGTGGCTGCGGCCCCCACAAGAGACCCAGTACTTC. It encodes CATSAGWLRPPQETQYF.

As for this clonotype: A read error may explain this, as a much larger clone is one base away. CDR3 nucleotides: TGCAGTGCTAGCGGGACAGCCGCAGATACGCAGTATTTT. This translates into CSASGTAADTQYF. The genes are TRBV20-1 and TRBJ2-3, with 7 bases identical to TRBD1. The ends lost 3 bases at V and 4 bases at J; junction bases unmatched: 4. Germline assignment: CDR1 DFQATT and CDR2 SNEGSKA (reference sequence). The CDR3 sequence is 13 residues long.

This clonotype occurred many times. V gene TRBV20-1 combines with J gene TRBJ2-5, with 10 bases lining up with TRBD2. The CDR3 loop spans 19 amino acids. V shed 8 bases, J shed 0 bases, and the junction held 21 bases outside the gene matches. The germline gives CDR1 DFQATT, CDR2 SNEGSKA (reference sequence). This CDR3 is CSPRGVTSGLGGYQETQYF. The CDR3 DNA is TGCAGTCCCAGGGGGGTGACTAGCGGGCTTGGGGGGTACCAAGAGACCCAGTACTTC.

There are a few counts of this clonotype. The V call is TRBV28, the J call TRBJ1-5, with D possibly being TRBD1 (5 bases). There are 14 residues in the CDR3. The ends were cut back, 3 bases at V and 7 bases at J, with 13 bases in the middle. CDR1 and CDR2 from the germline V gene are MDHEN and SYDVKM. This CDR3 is CASSFGGGRQPQHF. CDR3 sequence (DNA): TGTGCCAGCAGTTTTGGGGGGGGACGGCAGCCCCAGCATTTT. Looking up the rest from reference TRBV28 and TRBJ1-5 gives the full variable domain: DVKVTQSSRYLVKRTGEKVFLECVQDMDHENMFWYRQDPGLGLRLIYFSYDVKMKEKGDIPEGYSVSREKKERFSLILESASTNQTSMYLCASSFGGGRQPQHFGDGTRLSIL.

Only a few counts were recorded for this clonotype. Written as DNA, the CDR3 is TGTGCCAGCAGTGGGCGGATCAATGAAAAACTGTTTTTT. Translating it yields CASSGRINEKLFF. V usage is TRBV6-1 and J usage is TRBJ1-4; D remains unclear. Germline V lookup: CDR1 MNHNS, CDR2 SASEGT. V was pared by 4 bases and J by 5 bases, with 8 bases between. The CDR3 covers 13 residues.

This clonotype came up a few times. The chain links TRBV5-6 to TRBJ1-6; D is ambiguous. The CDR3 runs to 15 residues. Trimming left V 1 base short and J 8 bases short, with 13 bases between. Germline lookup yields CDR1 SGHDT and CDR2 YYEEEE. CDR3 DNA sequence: TGTGCCAGCAGCTTGACAGAGAACTTAGATTCACCCCTCCACTTT. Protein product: CASSLTENLDSPLHF.

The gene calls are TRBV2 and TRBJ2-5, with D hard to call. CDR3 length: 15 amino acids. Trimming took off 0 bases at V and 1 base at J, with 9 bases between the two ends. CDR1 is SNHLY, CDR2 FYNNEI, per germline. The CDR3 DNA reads TGTGCCAGCAGTGAAGCGAGGCAGACCCAAGAGACCCAGTACTTC. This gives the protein CASSEARQTQETQYF.

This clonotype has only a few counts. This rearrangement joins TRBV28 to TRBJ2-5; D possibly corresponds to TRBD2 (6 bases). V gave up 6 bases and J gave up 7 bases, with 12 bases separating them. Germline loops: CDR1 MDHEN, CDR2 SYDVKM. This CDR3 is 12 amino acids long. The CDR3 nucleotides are TGTGCCAGCAGCGTGAGGGGAGGGACCCAGTACTTC. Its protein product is CASSVRGGTQYF.

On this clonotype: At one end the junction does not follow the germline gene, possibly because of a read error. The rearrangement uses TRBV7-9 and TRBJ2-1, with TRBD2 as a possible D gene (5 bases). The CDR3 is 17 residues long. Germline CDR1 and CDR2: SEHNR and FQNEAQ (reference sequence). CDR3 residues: CASSLSRGLSPYNDQFF. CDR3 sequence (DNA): TGTGCCAGCAGCCTGAGCCGGGGTCTCTCTCCCTACAATGACCAGTTCTTC.

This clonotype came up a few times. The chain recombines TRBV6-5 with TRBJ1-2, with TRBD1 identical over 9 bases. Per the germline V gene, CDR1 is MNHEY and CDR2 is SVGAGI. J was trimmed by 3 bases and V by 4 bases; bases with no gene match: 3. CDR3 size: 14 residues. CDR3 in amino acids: CASSSRTGDYGYTF. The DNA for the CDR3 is TGTGCCAGCAGTTCCCGGACAGGGGACTATGGCTACACCTTC.